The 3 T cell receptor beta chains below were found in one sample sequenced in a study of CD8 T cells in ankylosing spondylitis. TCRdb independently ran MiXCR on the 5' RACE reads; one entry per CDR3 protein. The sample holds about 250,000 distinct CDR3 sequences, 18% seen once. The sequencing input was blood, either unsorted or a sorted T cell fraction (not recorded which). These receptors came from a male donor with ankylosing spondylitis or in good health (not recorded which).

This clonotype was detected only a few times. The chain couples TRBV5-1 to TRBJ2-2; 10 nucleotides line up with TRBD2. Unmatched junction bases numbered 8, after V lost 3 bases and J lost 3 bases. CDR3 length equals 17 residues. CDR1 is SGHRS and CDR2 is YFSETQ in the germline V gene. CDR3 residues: CASSSGLAGAHTGELFF. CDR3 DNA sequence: TGCGCCAGCAGCTCCGGGCTAGCGGGAGCCCACACCGGGGAGCTGTTTTTT.

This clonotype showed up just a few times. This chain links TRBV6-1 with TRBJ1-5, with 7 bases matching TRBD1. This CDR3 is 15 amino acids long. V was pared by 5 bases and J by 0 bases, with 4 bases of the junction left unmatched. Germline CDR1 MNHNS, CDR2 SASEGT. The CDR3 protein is CASSSRGTSNQPQHF. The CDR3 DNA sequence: TGTGCCAGCAGTAGCAGGGGGACTAGCAATCAGCCCCAGCATTTT.

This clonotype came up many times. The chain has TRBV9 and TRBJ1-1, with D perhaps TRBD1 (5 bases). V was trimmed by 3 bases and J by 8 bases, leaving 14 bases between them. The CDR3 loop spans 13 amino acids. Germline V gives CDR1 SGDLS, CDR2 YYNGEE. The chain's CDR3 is CASSESGDLEAFF. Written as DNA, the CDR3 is TGTGCCAGCAGCGAAAGCGGGGACCTCGAAGCTTTCTTT. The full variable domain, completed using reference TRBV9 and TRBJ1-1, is DSGVTQTPKHLITATGQRVTLRCSPRSGDLSVYWYQQSLDQGLQFLIQYYNGEERAKGNILERFSAQQFPDLHSELNLSSLELGDSALYFCASSESGDLEAFFGQGTRLTVV.